Shown below are 3 T cell receptor beta chains from a single sample sequenced in a study of blood T cell repertoires in COVID-19. Clones were read by immunoSEQ multiplex PCR, and TCRdb kept only the in-frame ones, dropping some. The repertoire consists of approximately 260,000 clones, with roughly 89% occurring once and the leading ten covering roughly 2.1%. The source material was peripheral blood. Receptor source: a man aged 45-65 years with acute or convalescent COVID-19.

This clone was seen just once. The sample has other DNA sequences that encode this CDR3 too. The rearrangement joins TRBV9 to TRBJ2-2; TRBD1 aligns across 7 bases. The germline V gene has CDR1 SGDLS and CDR2 YYNGEE. This CDR3 has 16 residues. V gave up 0 bases and J gave up 1 base; unmatched junction bases: 3. The DNA for the CDR3 is TGTGCCAGCAGCGTAGCTGGGACAGAGAACACCGGGGAGCTGTTTTTT. As protein: CASSVAGTENTGELFF.

The V call is TRBV11-3, the J call TRBJ2-2; 9 bases are shared with TRBD1. Germline CDR1 is SGHNT and CDR2 is YENEEA. V lost 6 bases to trimming and J lost 7 bases; unmatched junction nucleotides: 12. This CDR3 region has 16 residues. The CDR3 region is CASRNEGTGFFGELFF. The CDR3 DNA reads as TGTGCCAGCAGAAACGAGGGGACAGGGTTTTTCGGGGAGCTGTTTTTT.

The chain combines TRBV5-6 with TRBJ2-7, with D unclear. Germline V gene sequence: CDR1 SGHDT, CDR2 YYEEEE. This CDR3 comprises 14 residues. V was pared by 0 bases and J by 5 bases, with 12 bases between. The CDR3 sequence: CASSLVQTLNEQYF. The CDR3 DNA sequence: TGTGCCAGCAGCTTGGTACAGACCTTGAACGAGCAGTACTTC.